The rows below give T cell receptor beta chains drawn from one sample of a study of T cell responses to AZD1222 COVID-19 vaccine. Libraries were prepared by immunoSEQ multiplex PCR; TCRdb keeps only in-frame clonotypes and omits some of them. In the table there are approximately 180,000 clones, 85% to 95% of which are singletons. Sequenced here: peripheral blood, sampled on day 0 of AZD1222 vaccination. These receptors were taken from an adult in good health. The CDR3 runs from the conserved cysteine through the conserved F or W. The order of the fields is J gene, V gene, clone size, D gene, CDR3 protein, CDR3 DNA. D genes are given only for firm matches. Size values are once, few and many counts, or a class for expanded clones, and some rows have none.

j_gene: TRBJ1-1
v_gene: TRBV25-1
abundance: -
d_gene: -
CDR3aa: CASSEGHRANTEAFF
CDR3nt: TGTGCCAGCAGTGAGGGACATCGGGCGAACACTGAAGCTTTCTTT

j_gene: TRBJ1-1
v_gene: TRBV9
abundance: -
d_gene: -
CDR3aa: CASSERIVTAEAFF
CDR3nt: TGTGCCAGCAGCGAGCGCATTGTGACAGCTGAAGCTTTCTTT

j_gene: TRBJ2-7
v_gene: TRBV4-1
abundance: -
d_gene: TRBD1
CDR3aa: CASSLDRDFGNEQYF
CDR3nt: TGCGCCAGCAGCCTCGACAGGGATTTCGGCAACGAGCAGTACTTC

j_gene: TRBJ1-4
v_gene: TRBV4-1
abundance: -
d_gene: -
CDR3aa: CASSRGQINEKLFF
CDR3nt: TGCGCCAGCAGCCGAGGACAAATTAATGAAAAACTGTTTTTT

j_gene: TRBJ1-6
v_gene: TRBV7-2
abundance: -
d_gene: -
CDR3aa: CASSTRGGLETLHF
CDR3nt: TGTGCCAGCAGCACCCGGGGGGGGCTGGAGACCCTCCACTTT

j_gene: TRBJ2-5
v_gene: TRBV27
abundance: -
d_gene: -
CDR3aa: CASSLSSRGETQYF
CDR3nt: TGTGCCAGCAGTTTATCCTCCAGGGGAGAGACCCAGTACTTC

j_gene: TRBJ2-7
v_gene: TRBV12-3/TRBV12-4
abundance: -
d_gene: -
CDR3aa: CASSSSVYEQYF
CDR3nt: TGTGCCAGCAGTTCATCGGTTTACGAGCAGTACTTC

j_gene: TRBJ1-5
v_gene: TRBV2
abundance: -
d_gene: TRBD1
CDR3aa: CASEGTASNQPQHF
CDR3nt: TGTGCCAGCGAGGGGACAGCTAGCAATCAGCCCCAGCATTTT

j_gene: TRBJ1-1
v_gene: TRBV6-7
abundance: -
d_gene: -
CDR3aa: CASSYGIEGEGKAFF
CDR3nt: TGTGCCAGCAGTTACGGGATTGAGGGAGAAGGTAAAGCTTTCTTT

j_gene: TRBJ1-4
v_gene: TRBV6-7
abundance: -
d_gene: -
CDR3aa: CASSSPQGYSNEKLFF
CDR3nt: TGTGCCAGCAGTTCTCCCCAGGGGTACTCTAATGAAAAACTGTTTTTT

j_gene: TRBJ1-2
v_gene: TRBV6-6
abundance: -
d_gene: -
CDR3aa: CASSYVYGRVYGYTF
CDR3nt: TGTGCCAGCAGTTACGTTTACGGCAGGGTCTATGGCTACACCTTC

j_gene: TRBJ1-6
v_gene: TRBV30
abundance: few
d_gene: TRBD1
CDR3aa: CAWNFGPLGQGGSYNSPLHF
CDR3nt: TGTGCCTGGAATTTTGGCCCACTAGGACAGGGAGGATCCTATAATTCACCCCTCCACTTT

j_gene: TRBJ1-1
v_gene: TRBV21-1
abundance: -
d_gene: -
CDR3aa: CASSSRQGRGNTEAFF
CDR3nt: TGTGCCAGCAGCAGCCGACAGGGGCGAGGGAACACTGAAGCTTTCTTT

j_gene: TRBJ2-7
v_gene: TRBV6-5
abundance: -
d_gene: TRBD1
CDR3aa: CASSYGTGSSREQYF
CDR3nt: TGTGCCAGCAGTTACGGGACAGGGTCATCAAGGGAGCAGTACTTC

j_gene: TRBJ1-2
v_gene: TRBV28
abundance: -
d_gene: -
CDR3aa: CASNVEHANYGYTF
CDR3nt: TGTGCCAGCAACGTTGAACACGCTAACTATGGCTACACCTTC

j_gene: TRBJ1-2
v_gene: TRBV6-4
abundance: -
d_gene: -
CDR3aa: CASSDNSNYGYTF
CDR3nt: TGTGCCAGCAGTGATAATTCTAACTATGGCTACACCTTC

j_gene: TRBJ1-5
v_gene: TRBV19
abundance: -
d_gene: -
CDR3aa: CASSIGNQPQHF
CDR3nt: TGTGCCAGTAGTATCGGCAATCAGCCCCAGCATTTT

j_gene: TRBJ2-2
v_gene: TRBV28
abundance: -
d_gene: -
CDR3aa: CASSRNTGELFF
CDR3nt: TGTGCCAGCAGTCGAAACACCGGGGAGCTGTTTTTT

j_gene: TRBJ2-7
v_gene: TRBV4-1
abundance: -
d_gene: -
CDR3aa: CASSQENSYEQYF
CDR3nt: TGCGCCAGCAGCCAAGAAAACTCCTACGAGCAGTACTTC

j_gene: TRBJ2-7
v_gene: TRBV27
abundance: -
d_gene: TRBD1
CDR3aa: CASSSAQGIRSYEQYF
CDR3nt: TGTGCCAGCAGTTCTGCACAGGGGATAAGATCCTACGAGCAGTACTTC